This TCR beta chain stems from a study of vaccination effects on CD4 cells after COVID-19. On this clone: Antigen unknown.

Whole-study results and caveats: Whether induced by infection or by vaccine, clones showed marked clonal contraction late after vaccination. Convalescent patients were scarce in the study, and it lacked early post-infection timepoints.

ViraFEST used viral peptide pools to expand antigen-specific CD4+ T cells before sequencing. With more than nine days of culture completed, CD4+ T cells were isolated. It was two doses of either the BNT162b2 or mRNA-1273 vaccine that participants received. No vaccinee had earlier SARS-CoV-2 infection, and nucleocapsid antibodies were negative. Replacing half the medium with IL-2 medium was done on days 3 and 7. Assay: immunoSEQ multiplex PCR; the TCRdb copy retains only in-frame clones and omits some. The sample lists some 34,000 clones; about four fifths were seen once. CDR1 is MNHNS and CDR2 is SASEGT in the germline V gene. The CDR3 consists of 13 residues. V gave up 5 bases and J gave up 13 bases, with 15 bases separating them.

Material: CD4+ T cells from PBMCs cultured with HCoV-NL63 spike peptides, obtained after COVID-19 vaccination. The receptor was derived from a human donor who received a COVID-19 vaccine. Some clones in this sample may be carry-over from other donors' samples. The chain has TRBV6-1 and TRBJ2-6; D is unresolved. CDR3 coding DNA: TGTGCCAGCAGTAAATACACCGGTGGTGTCCTGACTTTC. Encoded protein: CASSKYTGGVLTF.